Listed below are T cell receptor beta chains from one sample, sequenced in a study of identical twins. MiXCR, run by TCRdb on the 5' RACE reads, gives a single entry per CDR3 protein. The table shows around 100,000 distinct CDR3 sequences, with 5.9% occurring only once. What was sequenced was memory T cells sorted from blood. Every receptor here comes from a woman in her 50s in good health. The CDR3 runs from the conserved cysteine through the conserved F or W. The D gene is left open where the match is weak. A clone size is listed for some rows: how often the clone was seen (once, few, many), or a class if it is expanded.

j_call d_call clone_size v_call cdr3_length cdr3_aa cdr3_nt
TRBJ1-1 NA many TRBV28 13 CASRSRELAEAFF TGTGCCAGCAGATCGAGGGAGCTTGCTGAAGCTTTCTTT
TRBJ2-1 NA NA TRBV4-2 11 CASKTSHEQFF TGTGCCAGCAAAACCTCGCATGAGCAGTTCTTC
TRBJ1-5 NA few TRBV7-8 13 CASSLDSVQPQHF TGTGCCAGCAGCTTAGATTCCGTTCAGCCCCAGCATTTT
TRBJ1-1 NA NA TRBV23-1 16 CASSQYWGHRDTEAFF TGCGCCAGCAGTCAATACTGGGGGCACCGGGACACTGAAGCTTTCTTT
TRBJ2-7 TRBD1 few TRBV7-9 14 CASSSLQGAGEQYF TGTGCCAGCAGCTCCTTACAGGGGGCGGGGGAGCAGTACTTC
TRBJ2-7 NA many TRBV18 12 CASSPPIGGQYF TGTGCCAGCTCACCTCCCATCGGTGGGCAGTACTTC
TRBJ1-1 NA many TRBV12-3/TRBV12-4 12 CASSLSNTEAFF TGTGCCAGCAGTTTGAGCAACACTGAAGCTTTCTTT
TRBJ1-2 TRBD1 many TRBV6-5 13 CASSYTTGTGYTF TGTGCCAGCAGTTACACGACAGGGACAGGCTACACCTTC
TRBJ2-1 TRBD1 many TRBV12-3/TRBV12-4 16 CASSFWTGTGDNEQFF TGTGCCAGCAGTTTTTGGACCGGGACAGGGGATAATGAGCAGTTCTTC
TRBJ1-1 NA many TRBV29-1 12 CSARGVPTEAFF TGCAGCGCCCGAGGGGTTCCCACTGAAGCTTTCTTT
TRBJ1-1 TRBD1 NA TRBV5-1 15 CASSLANRGNTEAFF TGCGCCAGCAGCTTGGCCAACAGGGGTAACACTGAAGCTTTCTTT
TRBJ2-3 NA many TRBV7-9 12 CASSLDDEEQYF TGTGCCAGCAGCTTAGACGATGAAGAGCAGTATTTT
TRBJ2-2 TRBD2 NA TRBV7-7 14 CASSGSGITGELFF TGTGCCAGCAGCGGAAGCGGGATCACCGGGGAGCTGTTTTTT
TRBJ2-7 NA many TRBV3-1 11 CASSQEYEQYF TGTGCCAGCAGCCAAGAGTACGAGCAGTACTTC
TRBJ2-7 NA NA TRBV10-2 12 CASSESSPQQYF TGCGCCAGCAGTGAGTCCTCACCGCAGCAGTACTTC
TRBJ1-5 NA many TRBV6-6 15 CASSYGTGRGQPQHF TGTGCCAGCAGTTACGGGACGGGGAGGGGTCAGCCCCAGCATTTT
TRBJ2-2 TRBD2 few TRBV20-1 14 CSATSGRGTGELFF TGCAGTGCTACTAGCGGGAGGGGCACCGGGGAGCTGTTTTTT
TRBJ2-3 TRBD2 NA TRBV6-5 16 CASLPASGRYTDTQYF TGTGCCAGCCTACCCGCTAGCGGGAGGTACACAGATACGCAGTATTTT
TRBJ1-2 TRBD1 many TRBV3-1 16 CASSGTGGDISYGYTF TGTGCCAGCAGTGGGACAGGGGGGGATATTAGCTATGGCTACACCTTC
TRBJ2-7 NA many TRBV7-9 15 CASSPSSLAISGQYF TGTGCCAGCAGCCCCTCGAGCCTAGCGATTTCAGGGCAGTACTTC
TRBJ2-2 NA few TRBV20-1 16 CSATPGSRTNTGELFF TGCAGTGCTACCCCGGGGAGCAGAACGAACACCGGGGAGCTGTTTTTT
TRBJ2-7 TRBD2 many TRBV29-1 13 CSVAGRTSYEQYF TGCAGCGTTGCCGGGAGGACCTCCTACGAGCAGTACTTC
TRBJ2-5 TRBD2 many TRBV3-1 18 CASSQNTIAGGPQETQYF TGTGCCAGCAGCCAGAATACCATAGCGGGAGGCCCCCAAGAGACCCAGTACTTC
TRBJ2-1 TRBD2 NA TRBV6-6 15 CASIGLAGSYNEQFF TGTGCCAGCATAGGCCTAGCGGGATCTTACAATGAGCAGTTCTTC
TRBJ2-3 NA many TRBV7-8 15 CASSIPFRDTDTQYF TGTGCCAGCAGCATCCCATTTCGGGACACAGATACGCAGTATTTT
TRBJ2-1 NA few TRBV11-3 15 CASSDSPIWSNEQFF TGTGCCAGCAGCGATTCGCCCATTTGGTCCAATGAGCAGTTCTTC
TRBJ1-1 NA few TRBV18 14 CASSVVEKNTEAFF TGTGCCAGCTCAGTGGTTGAGAAGAACACTGAAGCTTTCTTT
TRBJ1-5 NA NA TRBV19 14 CASSQGGGNQPQHF TGTGCCAGTTCCCAGGGTGGAGGCAATCAGCCCCAGCATTTT
TRBJ2-5 NA few TRBV6-5 13 CASSSYTEETQYF TGTGCCAGCAGTTCCTACACCGAAGAGACCCAGTACTTC
TRBJ2-2 TRBD1 many TRBV12-3/TRBV12-4 15 CASSPGGGKFGELFF TGTGCCAGCAGCCCAGGGGGCGGCAAGTTCGGGGAGCTGTTTTTT
TRBJ2-7 TRBD2 NA TRBV29-1 15 CSVGNPSGRTYEQYF TGCAGCGTTGGCAACCCTAGCGGGAGGACCTACGAGCAGTACTTC
TRBJ2-3 NA many TRBV3-1 14 CASSVKLSTDTQYF TGTGCCAGCAGTGTAAAACTAAGCACAGATACGCAGTATTTT
TRBJ2-7 NA many TRBV20-1 13 CSASRTGLYEQYF TGCAGTGCTAGCCGGACTGGCCTCTACGAGCAGTACTTC
TRBJ2-7 NA many TRBV4-1 18 CASSQGNGRGKDSYEQYF TGCGCCAGCAGCCAAGGTAACGGCCGGGGGAAAGATTCCTACGAGCAGTACTTC
TRBJ2-7 TRBD1 many TRBV7-2 15 CASSLEGQGSYEQYF TGTGCCAGCAGCTTAGAGGGACAGGGTTCCTACGAGCAGTACTTC
TRBJ2-4 TRBD1 few TRBV2 14 CASDARDRVDIQYF TGTGCCAGCGATGCGCGGGACAGGGTAGACATTCAGTACTTC
TRBJ1-5 NA many TRBV29-1 17 CSVSGGEWVSSGQPQHF TGCAGCGTTTCCGGGGGCGAATGGGTTTCCAGTGGGCAGCCCCAGCATTTT
TRBJ2-2 NA many TRBV10-1 13 CASTRDSTGELFF TGCGCCAGCACCCGAGATTCCACCGGGGAGCTGTTTTTT
TRBJ2-7 NA few TRBV4-1 13 CASSRQLGEEQYF TGCGCCAGCAGCCGACAGCTCGGAGAAGAGCAGTACTTC
TRBJ2-4 NA many TRBV10-1 16 CASILGQSVAKNIQYF TGCGCCAGCATCTTAGGACAGAGCGTAGCCAAAAACATTCAGTACTTC
TRBJ2-1 TRBD1 many TRBV7-8 13 CASSLTGPDEQFF TGTGCCAGCAGCTTGACAGGGCCCGATGAGCAGTTCTTC